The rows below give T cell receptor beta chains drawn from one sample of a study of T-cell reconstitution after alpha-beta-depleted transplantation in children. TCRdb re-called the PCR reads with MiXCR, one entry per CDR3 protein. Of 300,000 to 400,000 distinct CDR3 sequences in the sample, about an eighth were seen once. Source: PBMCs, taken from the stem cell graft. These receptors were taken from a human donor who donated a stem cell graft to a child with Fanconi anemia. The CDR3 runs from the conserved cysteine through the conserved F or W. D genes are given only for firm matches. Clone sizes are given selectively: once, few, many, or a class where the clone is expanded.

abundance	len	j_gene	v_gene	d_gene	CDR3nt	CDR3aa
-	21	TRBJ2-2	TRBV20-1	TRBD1	TGCAGTGCTAGGGCCCCCGGGACAGGGGGCGTTAAATTCCCGAACACCGGGGAGCTGTTTTTT	CSARAPGTGGVKFPNTGELFF
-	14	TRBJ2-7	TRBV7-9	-	TGTGCCAGCAGCTTAAGTCATGGGTTCCACGAGCAGTACTTC	CASSLSHGFHEQYF
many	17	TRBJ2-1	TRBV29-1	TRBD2	TGCAGCGTTGAAGATCTTGGTAGCGGGGACACCTACAATGAGCAGTTCTTC	CSVEDLGSGDTYNEQFF
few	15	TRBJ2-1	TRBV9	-	TGTGCCAGCAGCAGACTAGAGGGCTCCTACAATGAGCAGTTCTTC	CASSRLEGSYNEQFF
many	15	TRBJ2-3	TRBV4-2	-	TGTGCCAGCAGCCAAGGAGGCCCCAGCACAGATACGCAGTATTTT	CASSQGGPSTDTQYF
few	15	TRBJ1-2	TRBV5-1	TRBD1	TGCGCCAGCAGCGCCGATCCGACAGGGAACAATGGCTACACCTTC	CASSADPTGNNGYTF
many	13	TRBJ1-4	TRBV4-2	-	TGTGCCAGCAGCCAAGACGGGGCTGAAAAACTGTTTTTT	CASSQDGAEKLFF
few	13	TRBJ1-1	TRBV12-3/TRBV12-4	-	TGTGCCAGCAGTGCGACAGGAACTACTGAAGCTTTCTTT	CASSATGTTEAFF
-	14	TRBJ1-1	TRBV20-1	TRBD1	TGCAGTGCTAGCCCGGGACAGGTGAACACTGAAGCTTTCTTT	CSASPGQVNTEAFF
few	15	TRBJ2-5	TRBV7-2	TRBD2	TGTGCCAGCAGCTTACGGCGGGGGGGGGAAAGGACCCAGTACTTC	CASSLRRGGERTQYF
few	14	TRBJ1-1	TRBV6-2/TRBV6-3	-	TGTGCCAGCAGTTCCTACTTATACAACACTGAAGCTTTCTTT	CASSSYLYNTEAFF
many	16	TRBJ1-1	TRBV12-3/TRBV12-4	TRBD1	TGTGCCAGCAGTCCTCGTGACAGGGGGAGAGGCACTGAAGCTTTCTTT	CASSPRDRGRGTEAFF
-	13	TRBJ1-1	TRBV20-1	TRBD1	TGCAGTGCGCCGACAGGGTACAACACTGAAGCTTTCTTT	CSAPTGYNTEAFF
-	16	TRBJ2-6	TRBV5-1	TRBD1	TGCGCCAGCAGCGAGGGGGCGCACTCTGGGGCCAACGTCCTGACTTTC	CASSEGAHSGANVLTF
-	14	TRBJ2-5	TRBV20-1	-	TGCAGTGCTAGAGCCGACCCGGCTCCGGGGACCCAGTACTTC	CSARADPAPGTQYF
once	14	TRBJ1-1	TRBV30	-	TGTGCCTGGGGACAAGGATTGATGAACACTGAAGCTTTCTTT	CAWGQGLMNTEAFF
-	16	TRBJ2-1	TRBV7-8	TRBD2	TGTGCCAGCAGCACGCCGACTAGCGGGGGCTACAATGAGCAGTTCTTC	CASSTPTSGGYNEQFF
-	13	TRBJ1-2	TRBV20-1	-	TGCAGTGCTAGAGATCCCGGCGGATATGGCTACACCTTC	CSARDPGGYGYTF
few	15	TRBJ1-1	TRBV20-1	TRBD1	TGCAGTGCTAGTTCGCCGGGACAGGGGGGCACTGAAGCTTTCTTT	CSASSPGQGGTEAFF
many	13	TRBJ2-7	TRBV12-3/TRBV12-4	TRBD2	TGTGCCAGCAGACATAGCGGGGGAAACGAGCAGTACTTC	CASRHSGGNEQYF
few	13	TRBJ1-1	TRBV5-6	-	TGTGCCAGCAGCTTGGCCGTATACACTGAAGCTTTCTTT	CASSLAVYTEAFF
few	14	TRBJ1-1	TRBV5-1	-	TGCGCCAGCAGCTTGGGGGCCACCTACCCTGAAGCTTTCTTT	CASSLGATYPEAFF
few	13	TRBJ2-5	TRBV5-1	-	TGCGCCAGCAGCTGGGGGGTCCGGGAGACCCAGTACTTC	CASSWGVRETQYF
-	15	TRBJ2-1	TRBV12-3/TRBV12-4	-	TGTGCCAGCAGTGCAGCCGGGACTCTCCACAATGAGCAGTTCTTC	CASSAAGTLHNEQFF
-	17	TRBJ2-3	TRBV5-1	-	TGCGCCAGCAGCTTGGTTTCAAGACTAGTGCGGACAGATACGCAGTATTTT	CASSLVSRLVRTDTQYF
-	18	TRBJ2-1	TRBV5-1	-	TGCGCCAGCAGCTTGGTAAGTGGTCCCCTCAGCTCCTACAATGAGCAGTTCTTC	CASSLVSGPLSSYNEQFF
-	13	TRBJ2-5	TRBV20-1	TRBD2	TGCAGTTTCCAGACTAGCGGGGGAGAGACCCAGTACTTC	CSFQTSGGETQYF
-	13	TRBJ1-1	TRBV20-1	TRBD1	TGCAGTGCTCGACAGGGGTCGAACACTGAAGCTTTCTTT	CSARQGSNTEAFF
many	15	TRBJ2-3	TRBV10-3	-	TGTGCCATCAGTGAGTCCCCGGACTACTCGAATACGCAGTATTTT	CAISESPDYSNTQYF
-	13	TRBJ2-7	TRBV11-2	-	TGTGCCAGCAGCTTTACCTCGACCTACGAGCAGTACTTC	CASSFTSTYEQYF
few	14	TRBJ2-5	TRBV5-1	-	TGCGCCAGCAGACAGACAGGATTGAAAGAGACCCAGTACTTC	CASRQTGLKETQYF
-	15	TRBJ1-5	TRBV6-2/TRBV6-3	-	TGTGCCAGCAGTCTCGGGGAGACAAATTACATTGCCCAGCATTTT	CASSLGETNYIAQHF
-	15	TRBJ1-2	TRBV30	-	TGTGCCAGTAAGGGGGGCAGAGTCTCTAACTATGGCTACACCTTC	CASKGGRVSNYGYTF
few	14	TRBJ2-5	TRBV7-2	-	TGTGCCAGCAGCTTACGACTAGGGAAAGAGACCCAGTACTTC	CASSLRLGKETQYF
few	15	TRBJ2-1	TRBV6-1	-	TGTGCCAGCAGTCTGACGGGACTCTCGCCAAATGAGCAGTTCTTC	CASSLTGLSPNEQFF
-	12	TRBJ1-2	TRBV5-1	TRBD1	TGCGCCTCAACCGGGACAGGGAATGGCTACACCTTC	CASTGTGNGYTF
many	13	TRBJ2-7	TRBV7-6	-	TGTGCCAGCAGCTTAGTAGGGGTCCACGAGCAGTACTTC	CASSLVGVHEQYF
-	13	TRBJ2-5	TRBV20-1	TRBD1	TGCAGTGCTAGAGGGGACAGTCCCGAGACCCAGTACTTC	CSARGDSPETQYF
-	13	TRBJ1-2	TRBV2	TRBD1	TGTGCCAGCAACCGGGACAGCAACTATGGCTACACCTTC	CASNRDSNYGYTF
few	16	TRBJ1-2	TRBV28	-	TGTGCCAGCAGTTTGATGGTTATGGACGGAAACTATGGCTACACCTTC	CASSLMVMDGNYGYTF